This TCR beta chain was sequenced during a study of T cells in Graves' hyperthyroidism and ophthalmopathy (dated 2019 in TCRdb). A note on the overall study: Peripheral blood was collected at initial diagnosis, before any treatment. The approximately 100 discovery patients were randomly divided into training and test sets at a 7:3 ratio. According to the paper, TCR Vbeta CDR3 sequencing was carried out on about 140 peripheral blood samples, which came from 40 to 45 ophthalmopathy, some 73 hyperthyroidism and 17 progressor patients. The study also compared thyroid tissue and blood T-cell repertoires from roughly six Graves' hyperthyroidism patients. Whether ophthalmopathy could be predicted prospectively was tested in an independent validation cohort made up of about 18 hyperthyroidism patients plus 17 patients who later progressed to ophthalmopathy. Once sampling was done, hyperthyroidism patients were given methimazole at a starting dose of 30 mg daily, whereas ophthalmopathy patients were given high-dose intravenous methylprednisolone. To identify TCR V-J signatures that set the groups apart, the researchers used a discovery cohort of about a hundred patients, made up of around 40 with Graves' ophthalmopathy and approximately 57 with stable Graves' hyperthyroidism.

Trimming at the junction amounts to 5 bases on V and 2 bases on J, and the germline ends lie 12 bases apart. The CDR3 holds 14 amino acids from the cysteine to the phenylalanine. Only the CDR3 DNA stays, 42 bases, in frame from base 1. CDR1 DFQATT and CDR2 SNEGSKA are derived from the germline V gene (reference sequence). The study at large found these results: In validation, the model predicted progression to ophthalmopathy a median of about 6.5 months before onset, with 70% to 71% sensitivity and just under 75% specificity. No statistical method was used to set the sample size in advance, and investigators knew the group allocation. A model built on a 13 V-J signature distinguished ophthalmopathy from stable hyperthyroidism, reaching around 88% sensitivity and about 81% specificity in cross-validation and 80%/75% in testing. Most expanded thyroid clonotypes (frequency above 0.001) were also detected in blood, a finding suggesting that blood repertoires may reflect thyroid immune responses.

TCR beta CDR3 regions were amplified from RNA transcripts. The first round of RT-PCR for the TCR CDR3 was performed with the HTBI primer set and the Qiagen OneStep RT-PCR kit. Libraries were constructed in a second round of multiplex PCR, after which size selection and purification were performed. Libraries were sequenced paired-end with 100 bp reads on an Illumina HiSeq2000. The paper's processing steps were these. SOAPnuke was used to process the raw data, removing reads that contained adapters or uncalled bases, had a mean Phred below 15, or lacked an exact match to the constant primer or identifier. COPE v1.2.5 was used to merge the high-quality paired reads, and each unique nucleotide sequence was defined as a clonotype. MiTCR v1.1 was used to align clonotypes to the IMGT TRBV, TRBD and TRBJ reference segments. The analysis was restricted to V-J combinations with a frequency above 0.0001, which together covered approximately 99% of the repertoires. The TCS score was defined as F50 (clonal expansion) divided by E x V (chaos), with BLOSUM62-based TCRdist calculated between CDR3 peptides within each V-J. Welch's t-statistics and random forest reduced around 520 V-J features to around 14, which were used in a naive Bayes classifier (R e1071). TCRdb itself trimmed the public reads at Q25 with fastp, ran MiXCR and retained productive beta chains. Entries that share a CDR3 protein sequence are merged under the most common genes and DNA. TCRdb's processing, not the authors' own work, is the source of the V and J calls. The sample contains about 600,000 distinct CDR3 sequences, about 14% of them found a single time. The leading ten clones occupy approximately 13% of the sample.

Note on this clonotype: Which antigen it targets is not known. No per-base quality is available; no much larger clone lies one base away.

In the ophthalmopathy patients, disease was moderately to severely active, with a Clinical Activity Score of 3 or more, a NOSPECS grade of 4 or more, and a duration of less than 3 months. The study excluded patients with uncontrolled infections, other autoimmune diseases, pregnancy or lactation. Diagnoses relied on clinical symptoms, serum thyroxine and TRAb, thyroid ultrasound and orbital computed tomography. PBMCs were isolated from around 10 ml of fresh peripheral blood by Ficoll-Paque density gradient centrifugation. Trizol reagent was used to extract total RNA, and RNA quality was then checked on an Agilent 2100 Bioanalyzer.

This clonotype was obtained from a woman between 45 and 65 years old with Graves' ophthalmopathy. Recombination linked TRBV20-1 to TRBJ1-4, with TRBD1 as a weak D call on 5 bases. The specimen was blood. CDR3 loop: CSAFVGVTNEKLFF. The bases are TGCAGTGCTTTTGTGGGGGTCACTAATGAAAAACTGTTTTTT.